This T cell receptor beta chain is drawn from a study of metastatic and nonmetastatic thyroid tumors. Looking at the study overall: For malignant and benign thyroid patients, tumor or nodule tissue and blood were the sources whose repertoires were compared. Study-level results: According to reports, the diversity of TCR beta was significantly higher in malignant thyroid tumors than in benign nodules, and this held in both blood and tumor samples.

Before thyroid surgery, none of the patients had received any treatment. TCRdb called clones again from the PCR reads with MiXCR. The repertoire consists of around 38,000 clones, with roughly a quarter occurring once and the leading ten covering roughly 8.8%. This clone was observed at least ten times. Antigen specificity is unknown. Sequencing was carried out using blood. This sequence was found in a female donor with papillary thyroid cancer or a benign thyroid nodule (not recorded which). Some clones in this sample may be carry-over from other donors' samples.

The CDR3 protein is CASSLFGGPYEQYF. The CDR3, as DNA: TGTGCCAGCAGCTTGTTCGGGGGCCCCTACGAGCAGTACTTC. This sequence joins TRBV5-8 and TRBJ2-7, with D tentatively TRBD1 or TRBD2 (6 bases each). The CDR3 spans 14 residues. V was shortened by 1 base and J by 2 bases, with 10 bases between the two germline ends. Germline CDR1 is SGHTS and CDR2 is YDEGEE.